This passage covers 17 T cell receptor beta chains from one sample sequenced in a study of blood T cell repertoires in COVID-19. Sequencing used immunoSEQ multiplex PCR; TCRdb keeps in-frame clones, though not all of them. This sample has more than 250,000 clones; around 92% occur once, and the top ten carry approximately 6.5%. The sequenced sample consisted of peripheral blood. The origin of the receptors is a man aged 18 to 30 who had recovered from COVID-19.

The gene calls are TRBV5-1 and TRBJ2-7, with D uncertain. Deletions cut 4 bases from V and 0 bases from J, with 8 bases between. Looked up from germline, CDR1 is SGHRS and CDR2 is YFSETQ. CDR3 length equals 13 residues. CDR3 in DNA: TGCGCCAGCAGCGCTCCCAGCTCCTACGAGCAGTACTTC. It is translated as CASSAPSSYEQYF.

The chain has TRBV7-2 and TRBJ2-2; TRBD2 aligns across 9 bases. The CDR3 runs to 17 residues. Germline assignment: CDR1 SGHTA and CDR2 FQGNSA. After removal of 4 bases from V and 5 bases from J, the junction contained 11 bases not matched to a gene. Written as DNA, the CDR3 is TGTGCCAGCAGCTCCCCCTGGAGCGGGGGGCGAACCGGGGAGCTGTTTTTT. Translating it yields CASSSPWSGGRTGELFF.

This sequence joins TRBV5-4 and TRBJ1-1, with a possible D match to TRBD1 (5 bases). Per the germline V gene, CDR1 is SGHNT and CDR2 is YYREEE (reference sequence). V was trimmed by 0 bases and J by 7 bases, leaving 10 bases between them. The CDR3 runs to 13 residues. In DNA form, the CDR3 reads TGTGCCAGCAGCTTGGTACAAGGGGTTGAAGCTTTCTTT. Its protein is CASSLVQGVEAFF.

This chain uses TRBV7-3 with TRBJ2-3; unclear D gene. V was cut by 2 bases and J by 3 bases, with 6 bases left in between. From germline, CDR1 is SGHTA and CDR2 FQGTGA. There are 13 residues in the CDR3. The CDR3 bases are TGTGCCAGCAGCTTAGAGTGGACAGATACGCAGTATTTT. Its translation is CASSLEWTDTQYF.

The V call is TRBV6-4, the J call TRBJ2-2; no firm D call. Germline loops: CDR1 MRHNA, CDR2 SNTAGT. The CDR3 loop spans 13 amino acids. Trimming removed 0 bases at V and 6 bases at J, with 5 bases between. The CDR3 here is CASSDSFPGELFF. In DNA form, the CDR3 reads TGTGCCAGCAGTGACTCCTTCCCCGGGGAGCTGTTTTTT.

V gene TRBV5-1 combines with J gene TRBJ2-1; 7 positions agree with TRBD2. The germline V gene has CDR1 SGHRS and CDR2 YFSETQ. V trimming: 4 bases; J trimming: 8 bases; junction bases outside the gene matches: 9. This CDR3 spans 14 amino acids. In DNA, the CDR3 is TGCGCCAGCAGCGGGAGGGCCGGCTTCGATGAGCAGTTCTTC. Translation: CASSGRAGFDEQFF.

The genes are TRBV29-1 and TRBJ1-2, with D tentatively TRBD1 (5 bases). There are 19 residues in the CDR3. V was clipped by 2 bases and J by 3 bases, with 28 bases between them. Germline loops: CDR1 SQVTM, CDR2 ANQGSEA. The CDR3 region is CSVERAWFGGGGLHYGYTF. The CDR3 bases are TGCAGCGTTGAAAGGGCCTGGTTTGGGGGAGGCGGGTTGCACTATGGCTACACCTTC. Full variable domain (remainder filled in from reference TRBV29-1 and TRBJ1-2): SAVISQKPSRDICQRGTSLTIQCQVDSQVTMMFWYRQQPGQSLTLIATANQGSEATYESGFVIDKFPISRPNLTFSTLTVSNMSPEDSSIYLCSVERAWFGGGGLHYGYTFGSGTRLTVV.

The gene calls are TRBV9 and TRBJ2-5; TRBD1 matches at 7 bases. The junction had 7 bases not matched to a gene; V was cut back by 2 bases and J by 0 bases. CDR3 length equals 16 residues. Looked up from germline, CDR1 is SGDLS and CDR2 is YYNGEE. The CDR3: CASSVSPGQDQETQYF. In DNA, the CDR3 is TGTGCCAGCAGCGTGTCCCCCGGACAGGACCAAGAGACCCAGTACTTC.

This clone appeared once. The chain uses TRBV3-1 (or the pseudogene TRBV3-2) and TRBJ2-5, with D tentatively TRBD1 (5 bases). From germline, CDR1 is LGHDT and CDR2 YNNKEL (reference sequence). This CDR3 has 14 amino acids. Trimming stripped 4 bases from V and 0 bases from J, with 9 bases between. For the CDR3, the DNA is TGTGCCAGCAGCCTTCGGACAAACCAAGAGACCCAGTACTTC. Its translation is CASSLRTNQETQYF.

V usage is TRBV6-5 and J usage is TRBJ2-7; 7 bases are shared with TRBD1. V gave up 8 bases and J gave up 1 base; unmatched junction bases: 8. CDR3 length: 14 residues. CDR1 and CDR2 (germline): MNHEY, SVGAGI. In DNA form, the CDR3 reads TGTGCCAGCTCGCTCGGACAGGAGTCCTACGAGCAGTACTTC. Amino acid sequence: CASSLGQESYEQYF.

The chain has TRBV19 and TRBJ1-5; D ambiguous. The CDR3 spans 15 residues. The germline gives CDR1 LNHDA, CDR2 SQIVND (reference sequence). The V and J ends lost 5 bases and 0 bases respectively, with 11 bases between them. The chain's CDR3 is CASSRTQYSNQPQHF. The CDR3 nucleotides are TGTGCCAGTAGTCGGACTCAATATAGCAATCAGCCCCAGCATTTT. The full variable domain, rest sourced from reference TRBV19 and TRBJ1-5, is DGGITQSPKYLFRKEGQNVTLSCEQNLNHDAMYWYRQDPGQGLRLIYYSQIVNDFQKGDIAEGYSVSREKKESFPLTVTSAQKNPTAFYLCASSRTQYSNQPQHFGDGTRLSIL.

This chain uses TRBV7-9 with TRBJ1-2; D is uncertain. The CDR3 loop spans 13 amino acids. Germline CDR1 and CDR2: SEHNR and FQNEAQ (reference sequence). Deletions cut 2 bases from V and 3 bases from J, with 7 bases between. The CDR3 DNA reads as TGTGCCAGCAGCTTAAACACCGACTATGGCTACACCTTC. This gives the protein CASSLNTDYGYTF.

The chain employs TRBV7-9 and TRBJ2-7, with 9 bases lining up with TRBD2. V dropped 5 bases and J dropped 3; count of bases not matched to a gene: 8. The CDR3 runs to 15 residues. The germline V gene has CDR1 SEHNR and CDR2 FQNEAQ (reference sequence). DNA for the CDR3: TGTGCCAGCAGCCCCGGGGGTAGCGGGAGCTACGAGCAGTACTTC. The encoded protein is CASSPGGSGSYEQYF.

The chain uses TRBV5-5 and TRBJ2-7; D might be TRBD2 (7 bases). The CDR3 has 16 residues. Germline assignment: CDR1 SGHKS and CDR2 YYEKEE (reference sequence). V lost 1 base and J lost 6, with 20 bases in between. CDR3 DNA sequence: TGTGCCAGCAGCTTGTGGGGGGGGTCCTACAGGGTCGAGCAGTACTTC. It specifies CASSLWGGSYRVEQYF. The full variable domain, rest sourced from reference TRBV5-5 and TRBJ2-7, is DAGVTQSPTHLIKTRGQQVTLRCSPISGHKSVSWYQQVLGQGPQFIFQYYEKEERGRGNFPDRFSARQFPNYSSELNVNALLLGDSALYLCASSLWGGSYRVEQYFGPGTRLTVT.

This chain links TRBV27 with TRBJ2-7; 7 bases fit TRBD1. The junction had 4 bases not matched to a gene; V was cut back by 5 bases and J by 0 bases. Germline loops: CDR1 MNHEY, CDR2 SMNVEV (reference sequence). The length of the CDR3 is 14 residues. In DNA form, the CDR3 reads TGTGCCAGCAGTGAGACAGGGAGCTCCTACGAGCAGTACTTC. Translation: CASSETGSSYEQYF.

The chain carries TRBV6-5 and TRBJ1-6; 9 nucleotides line up with TRBD1. Trimming removed 10 bases from V and 8 bases from J; junction bases left unmatched: 12. This CDR3 contains 15 residues. Germline CDR1 and CDR2: MNHEY and SVGAGI. The CDR3 DNA reads TGTGCCACCACAACCTGGACAGGGGTCGATTCACCCCTCCACTTT. Amino acids: CATTTWTGVDSPLHF.

The rearrangement joins TRBV12-5 to TRBJ2-5, with 8 bases matching TRBD2. This CDR3 region has 15 residues. The ends lost 5 bases at V and 10 bases at J; junction bases unmatched: 15. The germline V gene encodes CDR1 LGHNT and CDR2 FRNRAP. The CDR3: CASGLGLVQGSVQYF. In DNA form, the CDR3 reads TGTGCTAGTGGTCTGGGACTAGTCCAAGGTTCGGTCCAGTACTTC.